This TCR beta chain was profiled in a study of T cells after yellow fever vaccination. TCRdb used MiXCR to reprocess the 5' RACE reads, holding one entry per CDR3 protein. The repertoire holds about 340,000 distinct CDR3 sequences, with 12% as singletons. The sample holds a few counts of this clonotype. Germline CDR1 reads SQVTM; CDR2 reads ANQGSEA. Trimming took off 1 base at V and 7 bases at J, with 9 bases between the two ends. The CDR3 runs 12 residues. The genes are TRBV29-1 and TRBJ2-3; D gene ambiguous. The receptor comes from a man aged 18 to 29 who received the YFV17D yellow fever vaccine. The sample consisted of CD4+ T cells sorted from PBMCs, taken 15 days after the yellow fever booster vaccination. The CDR3 DNA reads TGCAGCGTTGAAGGATTCTTTTATACGCAGTATTTT. As protein: CSVEGFFYTQYF.